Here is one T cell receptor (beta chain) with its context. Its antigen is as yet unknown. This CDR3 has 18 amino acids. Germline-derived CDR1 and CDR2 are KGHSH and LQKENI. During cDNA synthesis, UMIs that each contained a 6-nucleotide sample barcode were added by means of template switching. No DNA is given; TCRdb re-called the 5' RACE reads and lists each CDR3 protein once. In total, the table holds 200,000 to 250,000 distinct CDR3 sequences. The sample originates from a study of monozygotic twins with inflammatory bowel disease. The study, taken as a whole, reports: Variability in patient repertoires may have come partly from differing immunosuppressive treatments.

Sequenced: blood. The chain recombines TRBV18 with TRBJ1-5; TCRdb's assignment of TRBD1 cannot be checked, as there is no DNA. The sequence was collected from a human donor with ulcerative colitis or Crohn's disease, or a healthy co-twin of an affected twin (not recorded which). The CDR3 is CASSPLSLTGGLTQPQHF.